This T cell receptor (beta chain) was recorded in a study of neurological immune-mediated disorders (dated by TCRdb to the late 2010s). About the study as a whole: Using UMI-based sequencing, the study compared peripheral blood TCR-beta repertoires from patients with HTLV-I-associated myelopathy (HAM/TSP), patients with multiple sclerosis, and healthy controls. Longitudinal samples, technical triplicates and paired sorted CD4+ and CD8+ T-cell subsets, alongside PBMC samples, were included among the approximately 98 TCR-beta libraries. Of the approximately 70 subjects in the cohort, approximately 15 were HAM/TSP patients, around 34 were multiple sclerosis patients, and approximately 20 were healthy controls. The paper as a whole reports these results and caveats: TCR clonal expansion was highest in HAM/TSP patients and lowest in MS patients, with MS patients falling below even healthy controls. Across subjects, expanded clones never shared an identical CDR3 amino acid sequence, which suggests that the TCR-beta repertoires in every group were private.

In this sample, this clonotype turned up many times. Its binding antigen is unknown. No much larger clone exists at a distance of one base, and base qualities are not known. For unsorted PBMC libraries, 2 million PBMCs were used after storage in RNAlater at -80 degrees C until RNA extraction. Peripheral blood underwent Ficoll-Hypaque density gradient centrifugation to isolate PBMCs, which were then cryopreserved in liquid nitrogen. Based on the germline V gene (reference sequence), the CDR1 and CDR2 sequences are DFQATT and SNEGSKA. The CDR3, from cysteine to phenylalanine, totals 16 residues. Here the CDR3 DNA is all that survives: 48 bases in frame from base 1. Cut back by 0 bases and 2 bases, the V and J ends lie 15 bases apart. cDNA synthesis used template-switch 5'RACE with a primer carrying a 10-nucleotide random unique molecular identifier tagging each TCR transcript. Every sequencing run yielded over 200 million TCR-beta sequences covering 15-18 subjects. The RNeasy kit was used for extraction of total RNA. TCR-beta VDJ regions were amplified with primers for the TCR constant region and the 5'RACE anchor, using the KAPA Real-time Library Amplification kit. A first PCR added sample indexes and Illumina adaptors, after which a second PCR increased the library yield. The roughly 650 bp TCR product was size-selected on a 2% E-gel SizeSelection system after Ampure bead purification. Before pooling, library quality was assessed on a Bioanalyzer, concentration was determined with Qubit, and library quantification was performed with the Kapa Library Quantification kit. Paired-end 2 x 150 bp sequencing of the libraries was performed on an Illumina HiSeq 2500. To increase sequence diversity, roughly 24-32% phiX was spiked into each library pool. The study's own analysis went as follows. Quality-filtered reads were processed with the UMI-based MiGEC pipeline, which removed over 85% of raw TCR sequences during error correction. VDJ genes were aligned to IMGT germline references, and clonotypes were defined by unique CDR3 amino acid sequence plus V-J genes. VDJtools evaluated clonal expansion, Shannon diversity and CDR3 relatedness (CalcPairwiseDistances, ClusterSamples); CLCbio workbench built phylogenetic trees. Using coefficient-of-variation modelling across technical triplicates, the study counted a clone as expanded if it had at least 8 unique UMIs. The public reads were quality trimmed at Q25 with fastp and then assembled into clones with MiXCR by TCRdb, keeping productive beta chains. Every distinct CDR3 protein forms one entry, paired with its most common genes and DNA. The V and J calls reflect TCRdb's pipeline rather than the authors' work. The sample profile shows 30,000 to 45,000 distinct CDR3 sequences; 10% of them were found once. Approximately 6.3% of the sample is taken by the ten largest.

This sequence uses TRBV20-1 and TRBJ2-3, with the D gene uncertain. This sequence originates from a woman between 25 and 40 years old with HTLV-1-associated myelopathy (HAM/TSP). Source material: PBMCs. CDR3 protein: CSARDASRATTDTQYF. The bases are TGCAGTGCTAGAGATGCGTCGCGAGCTACCACAGATACGCAGTATTTT.